This T cell receptor beta chain stems from a study of blood T cell repertoires in COVID-19. Authors' processing steps: Nucleated cell number was recorded as an estimate derived from reference gene primer amplification. Using immunoSEQ multiplex PCR, the repertoire was profiled, and TCRdb retains in-frame clones only, with some absent. That table is the source of V, J and clone size, and D and trimming were worked out from the DNA. The sample comprises about 220,000 clones, around three quarters of which are singletons, and 7.2% rests with the top ten. Trimming removed 4 bases at V and 7 bases at J, with 17 bases between. This CDR3 comprises 15 residues. Looked up from germline, CDR1 is KGHSH and CDR2 is LQKENI.

This chain joins TRBV18 and TRBJ1-5; maybe TRBD1 (6 bases). This receptor was identified in a woman in her 70s with acute or convalescent COVID-19. Material: peripheral blood. CDR3 protein: CASSLSTGGVQPQHF. The CDR3 DNA reads as TGTGCCAGCTCACTCTCGACAGGTGGAGTACAGCCCCAGCATTTT.